This TCR beta chain was recorded in a study of STAT5B mutations in CD4+ large granular lymphocyte leukemia. Turning to the study itself: The CDR3 'QG' motif was associated with a particular HLA allele among healthy donors.

The CDR3 has 13 residues. CDR1 SNHLY and CDR2 FYNNEI come from the germline V gene. V was shortened by 6 bases and J by 10 bases, with 16 bases between the two germline ends. TCRdb keeps only in-frame clones here, not all; method: immunoSEQ multiplex PCR. The table records around 30,000 clones, over 80% of them present only once. This rearrangement joins TRBV2 to TRBJ2-1; D is uncertain. The receptor comes from a human donor in good health. The sequencing input was CD4+ T cells from blood buffy coats. CDR3 in DNA: TGTGCCAGCAGCGCCAACCCGTTGAGGGAGCAGTTCTTC. The encoded protein is CASSANPLREQFF.